This T cell receptor beta chain originates from a study of T cells in Graves' hyperthyroidism and ophthalmopathy. On the study more broadly: Initial diagnosis, before any treatment, was when peripheral blood was collected.

Germline V lookup: CDR1 SGHAT, CDR2 FQDESV (reference sequence). The junction had 9 bases not matched to a gene; V was cut back by 9 bases and J by 3 bases. This CDR3 has 14 amino acids. The study's findings and limits: In the analysis, a 13 V-J model separated ophthalmopathy from stable hyperthyroidism. Ophthalmopathy, as predicted by the model, came a median 6.5 months after the prediction.

TCR beta CDR3 regions were amplified from RNA. Using the HTBI primer set, a first-round RT-PCR was run on the TCR CDR3. TCRdb reprocessed the multiplex PCR reads with MiXCR, giving one entry per CDR3 protein. The repertoire includes 300,000 to 500,000 distinct CDR3 sequences, 11% to 15% of them detected once, and around 30% sits in the top ten. A word on this clonotype: Its specificity is not known.

V and J are TRBV11-1 and TRBJ2-5, with 8 nucleotides matching TRBD1. Sequences were obtained from blood. This clonotype was obtained from a man in his fifties or sixties with Graves' ophthalmopathy. This chain's CDR3 is CASRNRGFEETQYF. The CDR3 DNA reads as TGTGCCAGTAGAAACAGGGGGTTCGAAGAGACCCAGTACTTC.